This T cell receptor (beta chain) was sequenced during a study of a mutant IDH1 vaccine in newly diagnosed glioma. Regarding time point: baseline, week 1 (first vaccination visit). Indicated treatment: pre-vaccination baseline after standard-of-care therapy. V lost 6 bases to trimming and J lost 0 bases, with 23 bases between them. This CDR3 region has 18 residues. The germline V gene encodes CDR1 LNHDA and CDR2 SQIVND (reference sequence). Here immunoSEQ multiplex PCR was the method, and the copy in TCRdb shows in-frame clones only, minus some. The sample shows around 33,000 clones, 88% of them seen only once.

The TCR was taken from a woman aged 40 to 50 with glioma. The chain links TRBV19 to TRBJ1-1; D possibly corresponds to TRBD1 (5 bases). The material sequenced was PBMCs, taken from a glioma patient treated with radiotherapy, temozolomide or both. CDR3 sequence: CASSLWLRTGTVNTEAFF. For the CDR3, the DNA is TGTGCCAGTAGCCTTTGGTTGAGAACCGGGACGGTGAACACTGAAGCTTTCTTT.